The source of this T cell receptor beta chain is a study of PD-L1 blockade in urothelial cancer (dated by TCRdb to about 2017). For context, the study as a whole: All patients started therapy around 2014 and received atezolizumab 1,200 mg intravenously every 3 weeks. Pretreatment blood TCR-seq was available for about 28 patients, at least one posttreatment blood collection was obtained for some 25 patients, and tumor TCR-seq was available for some 25 patients. Patients had an ECOG performance status of 0 or 1 and had received between 0 and 3 prior chemotherapy regimens. Blood samples gave a median of approximately 150,000 T cells and 77,000 or so unique TCRs, with a median clonality of roughly 0.08. An exploratory multi-omic analysis was conducted of the somatic, immune and clinical correlates of response to PD-L1 blockade with atezolizumab in urothelial cancer. In the same patients who had TCR sequencing, pretreatment tumors also underwent whole exome sequencing and RNA sequencing. About 85% of the roughly 29 patients were males with bladder-origin urothelial cancer, and 18 of 29 reported a prior smoking history. Durable clinical benefit was defined as progression-free survival longer than 6 months, and TCR features were also tested against progression-free and overall survival. Pretreatment tumor samples, along with matched peripheral blood serially collected before and after atezolizumab treatment, were subjected to TCR sequencing. Nine patients reached durable clinical benefit, while some 20 patients did not. Blood samples were analyzed at 3 weeks after treatment start (second dose) and at 6 weeks after treatment start.

Synthetic TCR analog templates were spiked into each PCR to estimate absolute template abundance from read counts. Using the immunoSEQ assay, TCRbeta CDR3 regions were amplified from genomic DNA with bias-controlled V and J gene primers. Rearranged TCRbeta segments were sequenced at approximately 20X coverage. Turning to the authors' computational methods: Sequencing errors were corrected by clustering and CDR3s were annotated against IMGT to assign V, D and J genes. Downstream analyses used only productive TCRbeta rearrangements, leaving out any out-of-frame or stop-codon sequences. To compute clonality, Shannon entropy was normalized by the log of the number of unique productive sequences and then subtracted from one. Clones differing between time points or between blood and tumor were identified using Fisher's exact test with Benjamini-Hochberg correction, with an adjusted p below 0.01 applied as the threshold. TCRdb holds this immuneACCESS table with in-frame rearrangements only. Some clones are missing; in checked studies, unresolved V genes explain under half, and the rest has no known cause. V and J calls and clone size are given by that table; D and trimming were obtained from the DNA. Within this sample are roughly 120,000 clones, with about four fifths of them counted one time only. The ten largest clones add up to 2.5% to 3.5% of the sample.

The time point label here, explained by the study, means: pretreatment peripheral blood. The cohort included about 27 patients with locally advanced or metastatic urothelial carcinoma who were treated at Memorial Sloan Kettering on a trial protocol. Peripheral blood mononuclear cells were collected pretreatment and during treatment, with between 1 and 8 total time points per patient. The Qiagen DNeasy Blood extraction kit was used to purify genomic DNA from total PBMCs and from tumor samples. Collected pretreatment and during treatment, PBMCs were isolated and stored as previously described. As regards this clone: This clone's antigen is unknown. No per-base quality is available; no much larger clone lies one base away.

General study outcomes and caveats: Small sample size (n of about 30) and many exploratory analyses mean the results are intended to be hypothesis-generating. Improved progression-free and overall survival was found to be associated with pretreatment peripheral blood TCR clonality below the median. Among patients with durable benefit, tumor-associated TCR clones showed greater expansion in peripheral blood 3 weeks after treatment started (n ≈ 21, p = 0.022).

Taken from the germline V gene, the CDR1 and CDR2 loops are MDHEN and SYDVKM. Here V drops 5 bases and J drops 2 bases, and the junction holds 3 bases not matched to any gene. The CDR3, cysteine through phenylalanine, is 15 amino acids long. The DNA shown is the 45-base CDR3, in frame from base 1. The rearrangement joined TRBV28 to TRBJ2-7; 13 central bases correspond to TRBD2. Sample: PBMCs, taken around atezolizumab (anti-PD-L1) treatment. The clonotype was recovered from a man in his fifties or sixties with urothelial cancer. The CDR3: CASSVGLAGPYEQYF. The DNA sequence is as follows: TGTGCCAGCAGTGTGGGACTAGCGGGACCCTACGAGCAGTACTTC. Where the CDR3 stops, the reference TRBV28 and TRBJ2-7 genes take over; the full variable domain is DVKVTQSSRYLVKRTGEKVFLECVQDMDHENMFWYRQDPGLGLRLIYFSYDVKMKEKGDIPEGYSVSREKKERFSLILESASTNQTSMYLCASSVGLAGPYEQYFGPGTRLTVT.